This T cell receptor beta chain was identified in a study of T cells after yellow fever vaccination. This clonotype has only a few counts. Its antigen is still unknown. The CDR3 covers 15 residues. In germline, CDR1 is LNHDA, CDR2 SQIVND (reference sequence). J was trimmed by 4 bases and V by 7 bases; bases with no gene match: 8. Notes on the study in general: Booster samples showed a return of most primary-vaccination clones (almost 97% CD4, 88% CD8).

TCRdb passed the 5' RACE reads through MiXCR, listing each CDR3 protein once. This sample has a few hundred thousand distinct CDR3 sequences, with approximately 3.8% found just once. This material consisted of PBMCs, taken 15 days after the yellow fever booster vaccination. The clonotype comes from a man aged 18 to 30 who received the YFV17D yellow fever vaccine. V usage is TRBV19 and J usage is TRBJ2-2; 8 bases line up with TRBD2. The CDR3 coding sequence is TGTGCCAGTAAGAGGAGGGCGGGGGGCACCGGGGAGCTGTTTTTT. This encodes CASKRRAGGTGELFF.